These 19 T cell receptor beta chains originate from one sample sequenced in a study of control samples from healthy donors and cancer patients. Measured with immunoSEQ multiplex PCR; TCRdb has only the in-frame clones, and not every one. This table has over 65,000 clones, about 95% appearing once. Sample: blood. These TCRs come from a woman between 40 and 55 years old in good health.

The J gene is TRBJ2-7, the V gene TRBV7-2, with 7 bases fitting TRBD2. The CDR3 consists of 15 residues. In germline, CDR1 is SGHTA, CDR2 FQGNSA. The V and J ends lost 2 bases and 3 bases, in that order; junction bases with no gene match: 7. For the CDR3, the DNA is TGTGCCAGCAGCTTATCCCCCCAGCGGGGCTACGAGCAGTACTTC. Its protein product is CASSLSPQRGYEQYF. The whole variable domain, filled in from reference TRBV7-2 and TRBJ2-7, reads GAGVSQSPSNKVTEKGKDVELRCDPISGHTALYWYRQSLGQGLEFLIYFQGNSAPDKSGLPSDRFSAERTGGSVSTLTIQRTQQEDSAVYLCASSLSPQRGYEQYFGPGTRLTVT.

The V gene is TRBV7-9, the J gene TRBJ2-7; 11 nucleotides match TRBD1. Germline V gene sequence: CDR1 SEHNR, CDR2 FQNEAQ (reference sequence). V was pared by 5 bases and J by 3 bases, with 9 bases of the junction left unmatched. This CDR3 has 16 amino acids. In DNA form, the CDR3 reads TGTGCCAGCAGCCGGACGGACAGGGGGCTTATCTACGAGCAGTACTTC. Its translation is CASSRTDRGLIYEQYF.

In this sample, this clone turned up a few times. This chain connects TRBV27 to TRBJ2-7; no reliable D call. With 2 bases removed from V and 2 bases from J, the gap between germline ends came to 16 bases. This CDR3 spans 16 amino acids. The germline gives CDR1 MNHEY, CDR2 SMNVEV (reference sequence). CDR3 DNA sequence: TGTGCCAGCAGTTTAAGTTGGTACGGGTCGACCTACGAGCAGTACTTC. Amino acid sequence: CASSLSWYGSTYEQYF.

This chain links TRBV2 with TRBJ1-1; 8 positions agree with TRBD1. The CDR3 has 15 residues. Germline V CDR1 and CDR2: SNHLY, FYNNEI. V trimming: 4 bases; J trimming: 0 bases; junction bases outside the gene matches: 4. As DNA, the CDR3 is TGTGCCAGCAGTGCTCAGACAGGGGTGAACACTGAAGCTTTCTTT. It codes for CASSAQTGVNTEAFF.

The chain carries TRBV28 and TRBJ1-1; D is uncertain. Germline-derived CDR1 and CDR2 are MDHEN and SYDVKM. Trimming shortened V by 1 base and J by 0 bases, and 9 bases separated the two germline ends. The CDR3 loop spans 15 amino acids. CDR3 region: CASSLSAPMNTEAFF. CDR3 DNA sequence: TGTGCCAGCAGTTTATCCGCACCTATGAACACTGAAGCTTTCTTT.

This rearrangement joins TRBV5-1 to TRBJ1-5, with TRBD1 matching over 8 bases. Germline V lookup: CDR1 SGHRS, CDR2 YFSETQ. V dropped 3 bases and J dropped 1; count of bases not matched to a gene: 3. The length of the CDR3 is 15 residues. Written as DNA, the CDR3 is TGCGCCAGCAGCTCAGGACAGGGAAGCAATCAGCCCCAGCATTTT. Encoded protein: CASSSGQGSNQPQHF.

The chain is built from TRBV9 and TRBJ2-3; 12 bases fit TRBD2. In germline, CDR1 is SGDLS, CDR2 YYNGEE. Trimming at V came to 4 bases and at J to 5 bases, leaving 11 bases not matched to a gene. This CDR3 is built from 17 residues. The CDR3 loop reads CASSPRTSGTRGDTQYF. The CDR3 DNA is TGTGCCAGCAGCCCCCGGACTAGCGGGACCAGAGGAGATACGCAGTATTTT.

As regards this clone: Its ends do not fully match the called genes, so a read error is possible. The chain uses TRBV7-9 and TRBJ2-7; 7 nucleotides align to TRBD2. Germline V gives CDR1 SEHNR, CDR2 FQNEAQ (reference sequence). The CDR3 length is 13 residues. The DNA of the CDR3 is TGTGCCAACAGCCCCGGGACTACAGGCGAGCAGTACTTC. This sequence encodes CANSPGTTGEQYF. The full variable domain, with the rest looked up from reference TRBV7-9 and TRBJ2-7, is DTGVSQNPRHKITKRGQNVTFRCDPISEHNRLYWYRQTLGQGPEFLTYFQNEAQLEKSRLLSDRFSAERPKGSFSTLEIQRTEQGDSAMYLCANSPGTTGEQYFGPGTRLTVT.

The chain has TRBV6-5 and TRBJ2-7, with TRBD1 matching 7 bases. V lost 2 bases to trimming and J lost 0 bases; unmatched junction nucleotides: 4. The CDR3 sequence is 15 residues long. Germline V lookup: CDR1 MNHEY, CDR2 SVGAGI. The CDR3 sequence is CASSYGTDFSYEQYF. The CDR3, as DNA: TGTGCCAGCAGTTACGGGACAGACTTCTCCTACGAGCAGTACTTC.

This chain links TRBV3-1 (or the pseudogene TRBV3-2) with TRBJ1-2; 7 nucleotides match TRBD1. Germline V gene data show CDR1 as LGHDT and CDR2 as YNNKEL (reference sequence). J was trimmed by 8 bases and V by 5 bases; bases with no gene match: 5. The CDR3 covers 12 residues. In DNA form, the CDR3 reads TGTGCCAGCAGCGACAGGGCCCGGGGCTACACCTTC. Protein: CASSDRARGYTF.

The chain combines TRBV7-9 with TRBJ1-6; possible D gene TRBD1, 5 bases. The CDR3 has 16 amino acids. Between the trimmed V and J ends, which lost 8 bases and 4 bases, there was a span of 18 bases. Per the germline V gene, CDR1 is SEHNR and CDR2 is FQNEAQ (reference sequence). The CDR3 nucleotides read TGTGCCAGCCATGAAGGGACTGCCTATTATAATTCACCCCTCCACTTT. Translation gives CASHEGTAYYNSPLHF.

This chain links TRBV15 with TRBJ1-6, with TRBD1 as a possible D gene (5 bases). Germline V gives CDR1 LNHNV, CDR2 YYDKDF (reference sequence). V was pared by 2 bases and J by 16 bases, with 9 bases between. This CDR3 contains 11 residues. DNA of the CDR3: TGTGCCACCAGCAGACAGGGACCACTCCACTTT. This sequence encodes CATSRQGPLHF.

The chain carries TRBV10-3 and TRBJ2-3; 8 bases line up with TRBD1. Germline CDR1 ENHRY, CDR2 SYGVKD. V lost 4 bases, J lost 4 bases, and 7 bases stayed unmatched. The CDR3 covers 15 residues. The CDR3 DNA sequence: TGTGCCATCAGTGTAGGACAGGGTGAGTCAGATACGCAGTATTTT. The encoded protein is CAISVGQGESDTQYF.

Only a few counts were recorded for this clone. CDR3 nucleotide sequence: TGTGCCAGCAGCCGATCGACAGGGTTGAATCAGCCCCAGCATTTT. It specifies CASSRSTGLNQPQHF. The chain carries TRBV7-6 and TRBJ1-5; the match to TRBD1 covers 7 bases. V dropped 5 bases and J dropped 4; count of bases not matched to a gene: 8. This CDR3 region has 15 residues. CDR1 and CDR2 (germline): SGHVS, FNYEAQ.

CDR3 region: CASSQDTYYTEAFF. The CDR3 DNA sequence: TGCGCCAGCAGCCAAGACACATACTACACTGAAGCTTTCTTT. The chain couples TRBV4-3 to TRBJ1-1; D is uncertain. Trimming shortened V by 0 bases and J by 3 bases, and 8 bases separated the two germline ends. The CDR3 is 14 residues long. The germline CDR1 and CDR2 sequences are LGHNA and YSLEER.

The rearrangement uses TRBV12-3 or TRBV12-4 and TRBJ2-1, with a weak D call TRBD2 (5 bases). The CDR3 has 13 amino acids. Trimming cost V 1 base and J 7 bases, with 8 bases left between them. The CDR3 sequence: CASSLGPGNEQFF. The CDR3 bases are TGTGCCAGCAGTTTAGGTCCGGGGAATGAGCAGTTCTTC.

The genes are TRBV7-9 and TRBJ1-5, with D hard to call. Trimming pared 1 base from V and 0 bases from J, leaving 4 bases between. CDR1 and CDR2 (germline): SEHNR, FQNEAQ (reference sequence). The CDR3 length is 14 residues. The CDR3 protein is CASSLVDSNQPQHF. CDR3 bases: TGTGCCAGCAGCTTAGTAGATAGCAATCAGCCCCAGCATTTT.

The chain combines TRBV6-5 with TRBJ2-2; no firm D call. V lost 2 bases and J lost 5, with 9 bases in between. This CDR3 contains 14 residues. Germline V CDR1 and CDR2: MNHEY, SVGAGI. CDR3 coding DNA: TGTGCCAGCAGTTACCACTATAGAACCGGGGAGCTGTTTTTT. Translation gives CASSYHYRTGELFF.

V is TRBV5-4 and J is TRBJ2-7, with TRBD1 identical over 9 bases. This CDR3 spans 15 amino acids. Trimming took 3 bases from V and 7 from J; bases not matched to a gene: 11. CDR1 and CDR2 from the germline V gene are SGHNT and YYREEE (reference sequence). The CDR3 region is CASSSPGQGPGEQYF. Here the CDR3 DNA reads TGTGCCAGCAGCTCGCCGGGACAGGGACCGGGTGAGCAGTACTTC.